This T cell receptor (beta chain) was recorded in a study of identical twins. Whole-study results and caveats: Invariant T cells like MAIT and iNKT could partly confound the zero-insertion analyses.

TCRdb called the 5' RACE reads again in MiXCR, with one record for every CDR3 protein. The sample consists of approximately 220,000 distinct CDR3 sequences, about a tenth of them appearing once. Germline V gene sequence: CDR1 MRHNA, CDR2 SNTAGT. Trimming took 2 bases from V and 0 from J, leaving 8 bases between them. This CDR3 has 16 amino acids. About this clonotype itself: Its antigen is still unknown.

Sequencing input: memory (CD45RO+) T cells sorted from blood. V gene TRBV6-4 combines with J gene TRBJ2-6, with unresolved D. This receptor was taken from a woman between 18 and 29 years old in good health. CDR3 loop: CASSDPPSSGANVLTF. CDR3 nucleotides: TGTGCCAGCAGTGACCCACCGAGCTCTGGGGCCAACGTCCTGACTTTC.